These 32 T cell receptor beta chains originate from one sample sequenced in a study of T cell responses to AZD1222 COVID-19 vaccine. Produced via immunoSEQ multiplex PCR; TCRdb's table is partial and in-frame only. The sample has 160,000 or so clones; 88% are singletons. The sequencing here drew on peripheral blood, taken 28 days after the second AZD1222 dose. The receptors here all came from an adult who received the AZD1222 COVID-19 vaccine.

The V call is TRBV6-6, the J call TRBJ2-7; 7 bases agree with TRBD1. Germline V gives CDR1 MNHNY, CDR2 SVGAGI (reference sequence). The CDR3 sequence is 15 residues long. Unmatched junction bases numbered 5, after V lost 2 bases and J lost 1 base. The CDR3 coding sequence is TGTGCCAGCAGTTACGAGGCGACAGGGTCCTACGAGCAGTACTTC. This translates into CASSYEATGSYEQYF.

V is TRBV18 and J is TRBJ2-3; D call uncertain. There are 16 residues in the CDR3. Germline-derived CDR1 and CDR2 are KGHSH and LQKENI. Trimming took off 4 bases at V and 0 bases at J, with 14 bases between the two ends. The DNA of the CDR3 is TGTGCCAGCTCACAAGAAGCGACGACTAGCACAGATACGCAGTATTTT. Residues: CASSQEATTSTDTQYF. The whole variable domain, filled in from reference TRBV18 and TRBJ2-3, reads NAGVMQNPRHLVRRRGQEARLRCSPMKGHSHVYWYRQLPEEGLKFMVYLQKENIIDESGMPKERFSAEFPKEGPSILRIQQVVRGDSAAYFCASSQEATTSTDTQYFGPGTRLTVL.

The V and J genes are TRBV19 and TRBJ2-2; D gene unclear. CDR3 length equals 15 residues. CDR1 LNHDA and CDR2 SQIVND come from the germline V gene (reference sequence). Trimming pared 7 bases from V and 1 base from J, leaving 13 bases between. The CDR3 spells CASTPLGLNTGELFF. CDR3 bases: TGTGCCAGTACCCCGCTAGGGCTGAACACCGGGGAGCTGTTTTTT.

This clone has a handful of counts. The chain uses TRBV30 and TRBJ2-5, with no clear D. V shed 0 bases and J shed 7 bases, with 12 bases lying between them. The CDR3 is 13 residues long. Germline values: CDR1 GTSNPN, CDR2 SVGIG (reference sequence). Written as DNA, the CDR3 is TGTGCCTGGAGTGTAATAGGCTCGGGGACCCAGTACTTC. Residues: CAWSVIGSGTQYF.

The chain couples TRBV19 to TRBJ1-5, with 9 nucleotides matching TRBD1. Germline-derived CDR1 and CDR2 are LNHDA and SQIVND (reference sequence). V shed 9 bases, J shed 7 bases, and the junction held 10 bases outside the gene matches. The length of the CDR3 is 14 residues. The CDR3 nucleotides read TGTGCCAGCCGCGGGACAGGGAGTTTCCAGCCCCAGCATTTT. Translating it yields CASRGTGSFQPQHF.

The chain has TRBV9 and TRBJ1-3, with D unresolved. V was cut by 0 bases and J by 8 bases, with 15 bases left in between. CDR3 length equals 15 residues. Per germline, CDR1 SGDLS and CDR2 YYNGEE. The CDR3 loop is CASSVDFSASDTIYF. CDR3 in DNA: TGTGCCAGCAGCGTAGATTTCAGTGCTTCGGACACCATATATTTT.

The V call is TRBV5-1, the J call TRBJ2-2; no reliable D call. This CDR3 is 12 amino acids long. V shed 4 bases and J shed 5 bases, with 6 bases lying between them. Germline CDR1 is SGHRS and CDR2 is YFSETQ. The CDR3, as DNA: TGCGCCAGCAGCGGGCGTACCGGGGAGCTGTTTTTT. Its protein is CASSGRTGELFF.

The V and J genes are TRBV11-2 and TRBJ1-4; no clear D. Trimming removed 5 bases from V and 5 bases from J, with 12 bases in between. The CDR3 contains 14 residues. Per the germline V gene, CDR1 is SGHAT and CDR2 is FQNNGV. The CDR3 region is CASSVNGLNEKLFF. CDR3 bases: TGTGCCAGCAGCGTAAACGGCCTCAATGAAAAACTGTTTTTT.

The chain combines TRBV20-1 with TRBJ1-2, with 7 bases lining up with TRBD1. CDR3 length: 13 amino acids. The germline V gene encodes CDR1 DFQATT and CDR2 SNEGSKA (reference sequence). V trimming: 3 bases; J trimming: 4 bases; junction bases outside the gene matches: 5. In DNA, the CDR3 is TGCAGTGCTAGTCAGGGGGACGGCTATGGCTACACCTTC. Amino acid sequence: CSASQGDGYGYTF.

J is TRBJ1-5 and V is TRBV6-5; perhaps TRBD1 as D (6 bases). V was clipped by 4 bases and J by 7 bases, with 11 bases between them. The CDR3 runs 13 residues. CDR1 MNHEY and CDR2 SVGAGI come from the germline V gene. The CDR3 loop is CASSSQGRQPQHF. As DNA, the CDR3 is TGTGCCAGCAGTTCACAGGGACGACAGCCCCAGCATTTT.

The rearrangement links TRBV12-5 to TRBJ1-1, with no clear D. Trimming shortened V by 4 bases and J by 6 bases, and 12 bases separated the two germline ends. Germline CDR1 is LGHNT and CDR2 is FRNRAP. The CDR3 runs 13 residues. The CDR3 here is CASGSWAGSEAFF. The DNA of the CDR3 is TGTGCTAGTGGTTCTTGGGCCGGGTCTGAAGCTTTCTTT.

The rearrangement links TRBV30 to TRBJ1-2; D is ambiguous. Germline V gives CDR1 GTSNPN, CDR2 SVGIG (reference sequence). CDR3 size: 15 residues. V was clipped by 3 bases and J by 0 bases, with 14 bases between them. CDR3: CAWSPKDGSNYGYTF. DNA for the CDR3: TGTGCCTGGAGCCCCAAAGACGGATCTAACTATGGCTACACCTTC.

The chain is built from TRBV7-9 and TRBJ1-1, with D possibly being TRBD1 (5 bases). Germline lookup yields CDR1 SEHNR and CDR2 FQNEAQ (reference sequence). V was shortened by 3 bases and J by 0 bases, with 17 bases between the two germline ends. The CDR3 extends over 17 amino acids. In DNA, the CDR3 is TGTGCCAGCAGCTTTAGAGACAGCGCCCTAATGAACACTGAAGCTTTCTTT. Translated, it gives CASSFRDSALMNTEAFF.

Here the CDR3 DNA reads TGTGCCAGCAGCCCCCGGGGGACAGGGTCTGGCTACACCTTC. It yields the protein CASSPRGTGSGYTF. The chain links TRBV9 to TRBJ1-2; 9 bases align to TRBD1. With V trimmed by 4 bases and J by 7 bases, 8 bases remained unmatched. Per the germline V gene, CDR1 is SGDLS and CDR2 is YYNGEE. The CDR3 is made up of 14 amino acids. Using reference TRBV9 and TRBJ1-2 for the parts outside the CDR3, the full variable domain is DSGVTQTPKHLITATGQRVTLRCSPRSGDLSVYWYQQSLDQGLQFLIQYYNGEERAKGNILERFSAQQFPDLHSELNLSSLELGDSALYFCASSPRGTGSGYTFGSGTRLTVV.

Only a few counts were recorded for this clone. The DNA of the CDR3 is TGTGCCAGCAGTTACGGGCCAACTAATGAAAAACTGTTTTTT. Translation gives CASSYGPTNEKLFF. The chain couples TRBV6-6 to TRBJ1-4; the D is unclear. The CDR3 has 14 residues. Germline loops: CDR1 MNHNY, CDR2 SVGAGI (reference sequence). Between the trimmed V and J ends, which lost 2 bases and 0 bases, there was a span of 4 bases.

The chain links TRBV18 to TRBJ1-1, with 7 bases matching TRBD1. Per germline, CDR1 KGHSH and CDR2 LQKENI. Unmatched junction bases numbered 17, after V lost 6 bases and J lost 4 bases. This CDR3 comprises 17 residues. The CDR3 DNA reads TGTGCCAGCTCCCTTGACAGGGCCAACCGGGGGAGCACTGAAGCTTTCTTT. This codes for CASSLDRANRGSTEAFF.

This clone was seen just once. The DNA of the CDR3 is TGTGCCAGCAGCGCGAACCCCCGGTCCTACGAGCAGTACTTC. Translation gives CASSANPRSYEQYF. The V gene is TRBV7-2, the J gene TRBJ2-7; D remains ambiguous. The CDR3 consists of 14 residues. Germline V gene sequence: CDR1 SGHTA, CDR2 FQGNSA. Trimming shortened V by 5 bases and J by 1 base, and 12 bases separated the two germline ends.

V usage is TRBV2 and J usage is TRBJ1-1, with D uncertain. V was shortened by 4 bases and J by 0 bases, with 9 bases between the two germline ends. CDR1 and CDR2 from the germline V gene are SNHLY and FYNNEI. The CDR3 totals 14 residues. CDR3 DNA: TGTGCCAGCAGTGTTTGGCAGATGAACACTGAAGCTTTCTTT. Protein: CASSVWQMNTEAFF.

This sequence joins TRBV11-2 and TRBJ2-5; 7 nucleotides line up with TRBD1. The trim removed 4 bases at V and 5 bases at J, leaving 22 bases unmatched. Germline V CDR1 and CDR2: SGHAT, FQNNGV. This CDR3 has 19 amino acids. CDR3 loop: CASSSEPAPDRVQDETQYF. The CDR3 coding sequence is TGTGCCAGCAGCTCCGAGCCGGCCCCCGACAGGGTTCAGGACGAGACCCAGTACTTC.

This clone was observed a few times. V and J are TRBV4-2 and TRBJ2-1; 8 nucleotides agree with TRBD1. Germline assignment: CDR1 LGHNA and CDR2 YNFKEQ. The CDR3 is 17 residues long. The J segment lost 7 bases and the V segment lost 1 base, leaving 12 bases of the junction unmatched. As DNA, the CDR3 is TGTGCCAGCAGCCAAGTGTCAACGGACAGGGTTGGGAATGAGCAGTTCTTC. This codes for CASSQVSTDRVGNEQFF.

The genes are TRBV4-1 and TRBJ1-6, with D unclear. Trimming took off 7 bases at V and 5 bases at J, with 12 bases between the two ends. The V gene's germline CDR1 is MGHRA and CDR2 YSYEKL. The CDR3 length is 14 residues. CDR3 protein: CASTPRSDNSPLHF. The CDR3 DNA sequence: TGCGCCAGCACCCCAAGATCAGATAATTCACCCCTCCACTTT.

This clone was found a few times. CDR3 coding DNA: TGTGCCAGCAGCCCCGCCGGTTCCAGGGTCCATGGCTACACCTTC. It translates to CASSPAGSRVHGYTF. The rearrangement joins TRBV27 to TRBJ1-2; TRBD1 is a possible D gene (5 bases). The CDR3 is made up of 15 amino acids. Germline V gene lookup returns CDR1 MNHEY and CDR2 SMNVEV (reference sequence). V was pared by 6 bases and J by 6 bases, with 20 bases between.

Only one count was recorded for this clone. The V gene is TRBV15, the J gene TRBJ1-3, with a tentative D call TRBD1 (5 bases). Trimming took 0 bases from V and 7 from J, leaving 7 bases between them. Germline V lookup: CDR1 LNHNV, CDR2 YYDKDF (reference sequence). This CDR3 spans 13 amino acids. DNA for the CDR3: TGTGCCACCAGCAGAGATAGGGGCAACACCATATATTTT. Amino acids: CATSRDRGNTIYF.

The gene calls are TRBV6-2 or TRBV6-3 and TRBJ1-6; D unclear. Germline assignment: CDR1 MNHEY and CDR2 SVGEGT. Trimming stripped 5 bases from V and 13 bases from J, with 12 bases between. CDR3 length equals 12 residues. CDR3 in DNA: TGTGCCAGCAGTCCGATATCATCTCCCCTCCACTTT. It codes for CASSPISSPLHF.

The chain employs TRBV5-1 and TRBJ2-7; 8 nucleotides agree with TRBD1. Germline V CDR1 and CDR2: SGHRS, YFSETQ. The CDR3 spans 15 residues. Losses at the gene ends were 2 bases for V and 1 base for J; bases not matched to a gene: 5. This CDR3 is CASSFPDRASYEQYF. CDR3 bases: TGCGCCAGCAGCTTCCCGGACAGGGCTTCCTACGAGCAGTACTTC.

This clone was recorded once. The chain employs TRBV28 and TRBJ1-3; unclear D gene. V lost 5 bases and J lost 2, with 16 bases in between. There are 16 residues in the CDR3. Per the germline V gene, CDR1 is MDHEN and CDR2 is SYDVKM. The CDR3, as DNA: TGTGCCAGCAGTCCCCGCCCCTTACCACCTGGAAACACCATATATTTT. This codes for CASSPRPLPPGNTIYF.

This chain connects TRBV27 to TRBJ1-5; D is undetermined. Between the trimmed V and J ends, which lost 0 bases and 3 bases, there was a span of 3 bases. The length of the CDR3 is 13 residues. Per the germline V gene, CDR1 is MNHEY and CDR2 is SMNVEV (reference sequence). CDR3 coding DNA: TGTGCCAGCAGTTTATCGGTCAATCAGCCCCAGCATTTT. It codes for CASSLSVNQPQHF.

V is TRBV23-1 and J is TRBJ1-5; D call uncertain. TRBV23-1 is classed as an ORF, of uncertain function. The CDR3 has 16 amino acids. V dropped 8 bases and J dropped 0 bases, with 17 bases sitting between them. The CDR3 nucleotides read TGCGCCAGCCCCGCGGAAGGTTCCTATAGCAATCAGCCCCAGCATTTT. Its translation is CASPAEGSYSNQPQHF.

The rearrangement joins TRBV6-6 to TRBJ1-4; D gene uncertain. The V and J ends lost 11 bases and 8 bases respectively, with 21 bases between them. CDR3 length: 14 amino acids. Germline loops: CDR1 MNHNY, CDR2 SVGAGI (reference sequence). The CDR3 region has the DNA TGTGCCCCGGCGAGCCGACCTCCCCGGGAAAAACTGTTTTTT. It specifies CAPASRPPREKLFF.

This sequence joins TRBV2 and TRBJ1-3; D is undetermined. V was clipped by 4 bases and J by 7 bases, with 20 bases between them. Germline V gives CDR1 SNHLY, CDR2 FYNNEI. The length of the CDR3 is 16 residues. Here the CDR3 DNA reads TGTGCCAGCAGTGGCGGATTTTCAAGTCTTCTGAACACCATATATTTT. The encoded protein is CASSGGFSSLLNTIYF.

The genes are TRBV6-4 and TRBJ1-1; perhaps TRBD1 as D (5 bases). The CDR3 is made up of 15 amino acids. Germline assignment: CDR1 MRHNA and CDR2 SNTAGT. Trimming took off 6 bases at V and 3 bases at J, with 17 bases between the two ends. In nucleotides, the CDR3 is TGTGCCAGCAGCATGGGGGTACTAGGTGACACTGAAGCTTTCTTT. Its translation: CASSMGVLGDTEAFF.

J is TRBJ1-4 and V is TRBV4-1; 12 bases fit TRBD1. The germline V gene has CDR1 MGHRA and CDR2 YSYEKL. V lost 2 bases, J lost 1 base, and 11 bases stayed unmatched. This CDR3 comprises 20 residues. In DNA form, the CDR3 reads TGCGCCAGCAGCCAACGTATCATCCGGGACAGGGGGCGAACTAATGAAAAACTGTTTTTT. This codes for CASSQRIIRDRGRTNEKLFF.